These 28 T cell receptor beta chains share one sample of origin, sequenced in a study of blood T cell repertoires in COVID-19. Sequencing was performed with immunoSEQ multiplex PCR; in TCRdb, only in-frame clones are kept and a portion is missing. Of tens of thousands of clones listed, 80% to 90% are singletons. The sequenced sample was peripheral blood. The receptor set was obtained from a woman aged 50 to 60 with acute or convalescent COVID-19.

The chain employs TRBV30 and TRBJ2-1; D is perhaps TRBD2 (6 bases). From germline, CDR1 is GTSNPN and CDR2 SVGIG (reference sequence). V lost 4 bases and J 6 bases, leaving 10 bases between the germline ends. This CDR3 has 12 amino acids. The CDR3 region is CAWTGTFNEQFF. In DNA form, the CDR3 reads TGTGCCTGGACCGGGACTTTCAATGAGCAGTTCTTC.

In its sample, this clone was seen a few times. This CDR3 is CASTNGGTGGNEQFF. CDR3 nucleotides: TGTGCCAGTACTAACGGTGGGACAGGGGGGAATGAGCAGTTCTTC. The chain employs TRBV19 and TRBJ2-1; TRBD1 matches 11 bases. This CDR3 region has 15 residues. CDR1 is LNHDA and CDR2 is SQIVND in the germline V gene (reference sequence). The junction had 9 bases not matched to a gene; V was cut back by 7 bases and J by 7 bases.

The rearrangement joins TRBV7-2 to TRBJ2-2, with TRBD1 matching 10 bases. CDR1 is SGHTA and CDR2 is FQGNSA in the germline V gene. Losses at the gene ends were 1 base for V and 5 bases for J; bases not matched to a gene: 13. The CDR3 has 19 residues. The CDR3, as DNA: TGTGCCAGCAGCTTAGGAACGAGGGCGGGACAGGGGTTAACCGGGGAGCTGTTTTTT. Its protein product is CASSLGTRAGQGLTGELFF.

The chain links TRBV19 to TRBJ1-5; TRBD1 is a possible D gene (6 bases). The CDR3 runs to 15 residues. From germline, CDR1 is LNHDA and CDR2 SQIVND (reference sequence). Trimming took 2 bases from V and 4 from J, leaving 12 bases between them. The CDR3 nucleotides are TGTGCCAGTAGTATATTGGGACAAGGGAATCAGCCCCAGCATTTT. It translates to CASSILGQGNQPQHF.

The chain employs TRBV18 and TRBJ1-2, with 10 bases fitting TRBD1. The germline CDR1 and CDR2 sequences are KGHSH and LQKENI. Losses at the gene ends were 5 bases for V and 10 bases for J; bases not matched to a gene: 7. This CDR3 has 13 amino acids. The CDR3 protein is CASSSGTGEVYTF. Written as DNA, the CDR3 is TGTGCCAGCTCAAGTGGGACAGGGGAAGTCTACACCTTC.

This rearrangement joins TRBV9 to TRBJ2-7; the D gene is possibly TRBD2 (6 bases). Germline lookup yields CDR1 SGDLS and CDR2 YYNGEE. The CDR3 is 13 amino acids. The V and J ends lost 4 bases and 7 bases respectively, with 15 bases between them. CDR3 in DNA: TGTGCCAGCAGCCTTGGGGGAGGAGGGGAGCAGTACTTC. It translates to CASSLGGGGEQYF.

The chain employs TRBV29-1 and TRBJ2-2; perhaps TRBD1 as D (6 bases). The length of the CDR3 is 12 residues. Trimming left V 5 bases short and J 7 bases short, with 11 bases between. Germline-derived CDR1 and CDR2 are SQVTM and ANQGSEA. This CDR3 reads CSVFTGIGELFF. DNA for the CDR3: TGCAGCGTTTTCACAGGGATCGGGGAGCTGTTTTTT.

The genes are TRBV19 and TRBJ1-1, with TRBD1 matching 7 bases. Germline V gene sequence: CDR1 LNHDA, CDR2 SQIVND (reference sequence). V was clipped by 5 bases and J by 1 base; unmatched bases: 1. This CDR3 is 13 amino acids long. CDR3 DNA: TGTGCCAGTAGTTGGACAGGGAACACTGAAGCTTTCTTT. Its protein product is CASSWTGNTEAFF.

This clone occurred a few times. The rearrangement links TRBV24-1 to TRBJ2-7, with a tentative D call TRBD2 (6 bases). V was trimmed by 5 bases and J by 2 bases, leaving 12 bases between them. Germline lookup yields CDR1 KGHDR and CDR2 SFDVKD. The CDR3 extends over 14 amino acids. In DNA, the CDR3 is TGTGCCACCAGTGCCCATGGCGGGACCTACGAGCAGTACTTC. Translation: CATSAHGGTYEQYF.

The chain uses TRBV27 and TRBJ2-5, with TRBD1 matching 7 bases. V was pared by 4 bases and J by 5 bases, with 10 bases of the junction left unmatched. Germline CDR1 is MNHEY and CDR2 is SMNVEV (reference sequence). This CDR3 has 15 residues. Here the CDR3 reads CASSSYRGVGETQYF. CDR3 bases: TGTGCCAGCAGTTCCTACAGGGGCGTTGGGGAGACCCAGTACTTC.

The rearrangement joins TRBV10-3 to TRBJ1-5; 12 positions agree with TRBD1. After removal of 10 bases from V and 9 bases from J, the junction contained 10 bases not matched to a gene. Germline V CDR1 and CDR2: ENHRY, SYGVKD. This CDR3 has 14 amino acids. The CDR3 DNA follows: TGTGCCACCGGGACAGGGGGCCTGGAAGTGCCCCAGCATTTT. This codes for CATGTGGLEVPQHF.

The chain links TRBV3-1 (or the pseudogene TRBV3-2) to TRBJ1-6, with no clear D. The CDR3 runs to 13 residues. Germline V gene lookup returns CDR1 LGHDT and CDR2 YNNKEL (reference sequence). V lost 0 bases to trimming and J lost 11 bases, with 8 bases between them. The CDR3 protein is CASSQDLMTPLHF. The CDR3, as DNA: TGTGCCAGCAGCCAAGATCTAATGACACCCCTCCACTTT.

The gene calls are TRBV19 and TRBJ2-3, with 9 bases that match TRBD1. Per germline, CDR1 LNHDA and CDR2 SQIVND (reference sequence). The J segment lost 3 bases and the V segment lost 8 bases, leaving 6 bases of the junction unmatched. The CDR3 runs 14 residues. In DNA, the CDR3 is TGTGCCAGTGCGAACAGGGGGCGGACAGATACGCAGTATTTT. Translating it yields CASANRGRTDTQYF.

V usage is TRBV19 and J usage is TRBJ2-5; 14 bases agree with TRBD2. The CDR3 has 18 residues. V gave up 5 bases and J gave up 5 bases; unmatched junction bases: 13. Germline V gene data show CDR1 as LNHDA and CDR2 as SQIVND (reference sequence). The CDR3 loop reads CASSQKGLAGAVRETQYF. In DNA form, the CDR3 reads TGTGCCAGTAGTCAAAAGGGACTAGCGGGAGCGGTGAGGGAGACCCAGTACTTC.

As to this clone: This CDR3 is also generated by other DNA sequences in the sample. The V call is TRBV9, the J call TRBJ2-3; D gene unclear. Trimming pared 3 bases from V and 5 bases from J, leaving 4 bases between. Germline CDR1 reads SGDLS; CDR2 reads YYNGEE. The CDR3 totals 11 residues. The CDR3 sequence is CASSAGDTQYF. CDR3 nucleotides: TGTGCCAGCAGCGCGGGAGATACGCAGTATTTT.

The CDR3 reads CASSYPPRDLNYGYTF. The CDR3 nucleotides read TGTGCCAGCAGTTACCCTCCCCGGGATCTTAACTATGGCTACACCTTC. The chain carries TRBV6-2 or TRBV6-3 and TRBJ1-2; the D is unclear. The ends were cut back, 2 bases at V and 1 base at J, with 14 bases in the middle. Germline V gives CDR1 MNHEY, CDR2 SVGEGT. This CDR3 is built from 16 residues.

This clone was seen once. The V call is TRBV5-1, the J call TRBJ1-6; 9 nucleotides line up with TRBD1. Per the germline V gene, CDR1 is SGHRS and CDR2 is YFSETQ. This CDR3 region has 17 residues. With V trimmed by 0 bases and J by 10 bases, 11 bases remained unmatched. CDR3 sequence (DNA): TGCGCCAGCAGCTTGGCTTTTGCGGGACAGGGTGGATCACCCCTCCACTTT. Translated, it gives CASSLAFAGQGGSPLHF.

The chain joins TRBV19 to TRBJ1-1, with D perhaps matching TRBD1 (6 bases). The length of the CDR3 is 11 residues. Germline assignment: CDR1 LNHDA and CDR2 SQIVND (reference sequence). Trimming took off 6 bases at V and 6 bases at J, with 8 bases between the two ends. DNA for the CDR3: TGTGCCAGTAGCGGGGGGCCTGAAGCTTTCTTT. Residues: CASSGGPEAFF.

The J gene is TRBJ1-5, the V gene TRBV6-5; D gene uncertain. Deletions cut 0 bases from V and 4 bases from J, with 4 bases between. CDR3 length equals 13 residues. CDR1 MNHEY and CDR2 SVGAGI come from the germline V gene. CDR3 nucleotides: TGTGCCAGCAGTTACTCGAGGAATCAGCCCCAGCATTTT. Translated: CASSYSRNQPQHF.

The chain combines TRBV2 with TRBJ2-1; 7 bases align to TRBD2. CDR3 size: 16 residues. The V and J ends lost 8 bases and 6 bases, in that order; junction bases with no gene match: 16. In germline, CDR1 is SNHLY, CDR2 FYNNEI. The CDR3 spells CASHPGAGVYLNEQFF. The CDR3 region has the DNA TGTGCCAGCCACCCAGGCGCGGGGGTCTACCTCAATGAGCAGTTCTTC.

This clone was found once. The rearrangement uses TRBV4-1 and TRBJ2-7; 9 nucleotides agree with TRBD2. J was trimmed by 8 bases and V by 4 bases; bases with no gene match: 9. In germline, CDR1 is MGHRA, CDR2 YSYEKL. The CDR3 sequence is 14 residues long. The CDR3 is CASSLAGDQAQQYF. The CDR3 coding sequence is TGCGCCAGCAGCCTAGCGGGAGATCAAGCTCAGCAGTACTTC.

This chain links TRBV2 with TRBJ1-5, with 8 bases fitting TRBD1. V lost 7 bases to trimming and J lost 1 base; unmatched junction nucleotides: 6. This CDR3 region has 15 residues. Germline CDR1 and CDR2: SNHLY and FYNNEI. CDR3 in DNA: TGTGCCAGCATATTGGACAGGGACAGCAATCAGCCCCAGCATTTT. This translates into CASILDRDSNQPQHF.

The chain is built from TRBV6-5 and TRBJ2-1, with D hard to call. CDR3 length: 15 residues. Deletions cut 0 bases from V and 9 bases from J, with 15 bases between. CDR1 MNHEY and CDR2 SVGAGI come from the germline V gene. The CDR3 is CASSYSTPAEGEQFF. The CDR3, as DNA: TGTGCCAGCAGTTACTCGACGCCGGCGGAAGGTGAGCAGTTCTTC.

V and J are TRBV5-1 and TRBJ2-1; 16 bases line up with TRBD2. Germline V CDR1 and CDR2: SGHRS, YFSETQ. The CDR3 length is 16 residues. V was clipped by 7 bases and J by 8 bases; unmatched bases: 9. This CDR3 reads CASQGLAGGGFDEQFF. CDR3 sequence (DNA): TGCGCCAGCCAGGGACTAGCGGGAGGGGGGTTTGATGAGCAGTTCTTC.

The chain has TRBV20-1 and TRBJ2-1, with a weak D call TRBD1 (6 bases). Trimming left V 5 bases short and J 4 bases short, with 6 bases between. Germline CDR1 reads DFQATT; CDR2 reads SNEGSKA (reference sequence). This CDR3 has 11 amino acids. CDR3 protein: CSADRYNEQFF. The DNA for the CDR3 is TGCAGTGCTGACAGGTACAATGAGCAGTTCTTC.

The chain joins TRBV29-1 to TRBJ1-1; D not certain. V was shortened by 7 bases and J by 0 bases, with 9 bases between the two germline ends. Per germline, CDR1 SQVTM and CDR2 ANQGSEA. CDR3 length: 12 amino acids. DNA of the CDR3: TGCAGCGGGGCCTCGGTGAACACTGAAGCTTTCTTT. Translating gives CSGASVNTEAFF.

The chain is built from TRBV28 and TRBJ1-6; no clear D gene. Germline CDR1 and CDR2: MDHEN and SYDVKM. V was shortened by 7 bases and J by 9 bases, with 13 bases between the two germline ends. CDR3 size: 13 residues. For the CDR3, the DNA is TGTGCCAGCAACCTCTCCGGGTTTTCACCCCTCCACTTT. It encodes CASNLSGFSPLHF.

This chain connects TRBV19 to TRBJ2-1; TRBD2 is a possible D gene (5 bases). The germline CDR1 and CDR2 sequences are LNHDA and SQIVND (reference sequence). Trimming took 2 bases from V and 6 from J, leaving 11 bases between them. The CDR3 is made up of 14 amino acids. CDR3 loop: CASSITGGGNEQFF. The DNA for the CDR3 is TGTGCCAGTAGTATAACTGGAGGAGGCAATGAGCAGTTCTTC.